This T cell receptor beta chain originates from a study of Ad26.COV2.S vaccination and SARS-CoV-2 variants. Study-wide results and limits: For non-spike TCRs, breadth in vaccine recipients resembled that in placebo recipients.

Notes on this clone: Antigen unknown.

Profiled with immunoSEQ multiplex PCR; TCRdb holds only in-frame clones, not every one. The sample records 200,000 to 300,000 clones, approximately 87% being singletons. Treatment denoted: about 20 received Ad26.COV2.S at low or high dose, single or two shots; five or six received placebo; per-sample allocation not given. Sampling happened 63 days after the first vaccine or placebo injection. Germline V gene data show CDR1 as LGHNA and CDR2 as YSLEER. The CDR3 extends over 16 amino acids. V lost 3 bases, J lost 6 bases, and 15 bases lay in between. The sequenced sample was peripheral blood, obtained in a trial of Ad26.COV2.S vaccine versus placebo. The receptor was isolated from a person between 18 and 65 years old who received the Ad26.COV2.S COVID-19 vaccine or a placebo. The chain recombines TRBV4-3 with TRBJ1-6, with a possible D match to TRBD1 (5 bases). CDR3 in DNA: TGCGCCAGCAGCCAGGATCCTCCCGGGGGTAATTCACCCCTCCACTTT. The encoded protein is CASSQDPPGGNSPLHF.